A single sample is the source of the 32 T cell receptor beta chains below, sequenced in a study of blood T cell repertoires in COVID-19. Measured with immunoSEQ multiplex PCR; TCRdb has only the in-frame clones, and not every one. The sample includes 180,000 or so clones, about 88% seen only once; the top ten take less than 3%. The sequenced material came from peripheral blood. The receptors originated from a woman between 25 and 40 years old with active or convalescent COVID-19.

The rearrangement links TRBV7-2 to TRBJ2-7; the match to TRBD2 covers 10 bases. Germline V lookup: CDR1 SGHTA, CDR2 FQGNSA. Trimming removed 4 bases from V and 1 base from J; junction bases left unmatched: 4. The CDR3 extends over 15 amino acids. The CDR3 DNA reads as TGTGCCAGCAGCTCACGACTAGCGGGTTCCTACGAGCAGTACTTC. It encodes CASSSRLAGSYEQYF.

This clone is labeled medium-sized. The chain carries TRBV5-6 and TRBJ1-2; TRBD1 agrees at 7 bases. The V and J ends lost 4 bases and 4 bases, in that order; junction bases with no gene match: 4. The CDR3 covers 13 residues. Germline V gene sequence: CDR1 SGHDT, CDR2 YYEEEE. The CDR3 sequence: CASSQGQPYGYTF. CDR3 bases: TGTGCCAGCAGCCAGGGACAGCCCTATGGCTACACCTTC.

This rearrangement joins TRBV9 to TRBJ1-1; 8 bases are a match to TRBD1. Trimming cost V 0 bases and J 7 bases; bases outside gene matches: 8. The CDR3 contains 15 residues. The V gene's germline CDR1 is SGDLS and CDR2 YYNGEE. The CDR3, as DNA: TGTGCCAGCAGCGTAGGAGGGGGACAGGCATATGAAGCTTTCTTT. Amino acid sequence: CASSVGGGQAYEAFF. The full variable domain, with the rest looked up from reference TRBV9 and TRBJ1-1, is DSGVTQTPKHLITATGQRVTLRCSPRSGDLSVYWYQQSLDQGLQFLIQYYNGEERAKGNILERFSAQQFPDLHSELNLSSLELGDSALYFCASSVGGGQAYEAFFGQGTRLTVV.

V gene TRBV24-1 combines with J gene TRBJ2-2; 9 bases align to TRBD1. J lost 5 bases, V lost 7 bases, and 7 bases had no gene match. Germline V gene data show CDR1 as KGHDR and CDR2 as SFDVKD. The CDR3 is 15 amino acids. The CDR3 loop is CATRGDRARTGELFF. The CDR3 coding sequence is TGTGCCACCAGGGGGGACAGGGCTCGGACCGGGGAGCTGTTTTTT.

This rearrangement joins TRBV2 to TRBJ1-1, with D unresolved. Germline V gene data show CDR1 as SNHLY and CDR2 as FYNNEI. The ends were cut back, 3 bases at V and 1 base at J, with 6 bases in the middle. The CDR3 has 13 residues. The chain's CDR3 is CASSDLRNTEAFF. Written as DNA, the CDR3 is TGTGCCAGCAGTGATTTGAGGAACACTGAAGCTTTCTTT. Together with reference TRBV2 and TRBJ1-1, the CDR3 gives the full variable domain: EPEVTQTPSHQVTQMGQEVILRCVPISNHLYFYWYRQILGQKVEFLVSFYNNEISEKSEIFDDQFSVERPDGSNFTLKIRSTKLEDSAMYFCASSDLRNTEAFFGQGTRLTVV.

This clone was counted between two and nine times. The V call is TRBV7-2, the J call TRBJ2-5; D ambiguous. Germline V gene sequence: CDR1 SGHTA, CDR2 FQGNSA. This CDR3 region has 14 residues. Trimming pared 0 bases from V and 3 bases from J, leaving 8 bases between. The CDR3 spells CASSLANYKETQYF. Written as DNA, the CDR3 is TGTGCCAGCAGCTTAGCCAACTACAAAGAGACCCAGTACTTC.

The chain is built from TRBV24-1 and TRBJ1-1, with 7 positions matching TRBD1. V gave up 5 bases and J gave up 2 bases; unmatched junction bases: 13. There are 17 residues in the CDR3. CDR1 is KGHDR, CDR2 SFDVKD, per germline. The CDR3 DNA reads as TGTGCCACCAGTGGGGGAAGGACAGGTGGGGTTAACACTGAAGCTTTCTTT. Translated, it gives CATSGGRTGGVNTEAFF.

V usage is TRBV10-3 and J usage is TRBJ2-7, with 8 bases fitting TRBD1. J lost 1 base, V lost 8 bases, and 1 base had no gene match. The V gene's germline CDR1 is ENHRY and CDR2 SYGVKD. The CDR3 consists of 12 residues. The CDR3, as DNA: TGTGCCATCGGGACAGGTTCCTACGAGCAGTACTTC. Amino acids: CAIGTGSYEQYF.

The chain uses TRBV6-6 and TRBJ2-1, with D possibly TRBD2 on 5 matching bases. From germline, CDR1 is MNHNY and CDR2 SVGAGI (reference sequence). V was clipped by 3 bases and J by 3 bases, with 9 bases between them. The CDR3 runs to 14 residues. The CDR3 loop is CASSYFGVYNEQFF. CDR3 nucleotide sequence: TGTGCCAGCAGTTATTTCGGGGTCTACAATGAGCAGTTCTTC.

This rearrangement joins TRBV9 to TRBJ2-7, with 11 nucleotides matching TRBD2. The CDR3 loop spans 18 amino acids. The V segment lost 0 bases and the J segment 5 bases; nucleotides outside the gene matches: 13. CDR1 is SGDLS and CDR2 is YYNGEE in the germline V gene. The CDR3 loop reads CASSVGISGRASHDEQYF. DNA of the CDR3: TGTGCCAGCAGCGTAGGGATTAGCGGGAGGGCCTCGCATGACGAGCAGTACTTC.

This chain's CDR3 is CASSIRDIYGYTF. Here the CDR3 DNA reads TGTGCCAGCAGCATCCGGGACATCTATGGCTACACCTTC. This chain joins TRBV5-5 and TRBJ1-2; tentative D call: TRBD1 (6 bases). CDR1 is SGHKS, CDR2 YYEKEE, per germline (reference sequence). V was pared by 4 bases and J by 4 bases, with 11 bases between. The CDR3 is made up of 13 amino acids.

This chain links TRBV7-8 with TRBJ2-1; 12 bases agree with TRBD2. The germline CDR1 and CDR2 sequences are SGHVS and FQNEAQ. The CDR3 consists of 15 residues. V lost 5 bases, J lost 5 bases, and 4 bases stayed unmatched. CDR3 sequence: CASSRWTSGDNEQFF. CDR3 DNA: TGTGCCAGCAGCCGCTGGACTAGCGGGGACAATGAGCAGTTCTTC.

The chain carries TRBV5-4 and TRBJ1-1; 7 nucleotides line up with TRBD1. The length of the CDR3 is 13 residues. Trimming cost V 4 bases and J 10 bases; bases outside gene matches: 10. Germline V CDR1 and CDR2: SGHNT, YYREEE (reference sequence). This chain's CDR3 is CASSRDRERRAFF. The CDR3 DNA is TGTGCCAGCAGCAGAGACAGGGAACGTCGAGCTTTCTTT. Together with reference TRBV5-4 and TRBJ1-1, the CDR3 gives the full variable domain: ETGVTQSPTHLIKTRGQQVTLRCSSQSGHNTVSWYQQALGQGPQFIFQYYREEENGRGNFPPRFSGLQFPNYSSELNVNALELDDSALYLCASSRDRERRAFFGQGTRLTVV.

V usage is TRBV7-9 and J usage is TRBJ2-1, with 13 positions matching TRBD2. V lost 5 bases and J lost 9; bases outside the gene matches: 7. CDR1 and CDR2 from the germline V gene are SEHNR and FQNEAQ (reference sequence). The CDR3 has 15 residues. The CDR3 loop reads CASSPTSGGAVEQFF. The CDR3 DNA is TGTGCCAGCAGCCCTACTAGCGGGGGGGCTGTTGAGCAGTTCTTC.

The chain is built from TRBV19 and TRBJ2-1; a possible D gene is TRBD2 (5 bases). Germline V lookup: CDR1 LNHDA, CDR2 SQIVND (reference sequence). V lost 3 bases and J 2 bases, leaving 11 bases between the germline ends. The CDR3 runs 15 residues. CDR3 region: CASSIPTGTYNEQFF. The CDR3, as DNA: TGTGCCAGTAGTATCCCGACGGGGACCTACAATGAGCAGTTCTTC.

Here the CDR3 DNA reads TGTGCCAGCTCTCCCCGCGGGAGAGGGACAGATACGCAGTATTTT. This sequence encodes CASSPRGRGTDTQYF. The chain combines TRBV18 with TRBJ2-3, with 7 bases aligning to TRBD2. In germline, CDR1 is KGHSH, CDR2 LQKENI. Germline trimming cut 6 bases from V and 3 bases from J; bases unmatched to any gene: 9. The CDR3 loop spans 15 amino acids.

The chain uses TRBV12-5 and TRBJ1-5, with 7 nucleotides matching TRBD1. The germline V gene has CDR1 LGHNT and CDR2 FRNRAP. Trimming took 6 bases from V and 1 from J; bases not matched to a gene: 9. CDR3 length: 16 residues. The CDR3 coding sequence is TGTGCTAGTGGGAGTAACAGGGGACTGAGCAATCAGCCCCAGCATTTT. This translates into CASGSNRGLSNQPQHF.

V gene TRBV7-9 combines with J gene TRBJ2-1; 8 bases map to TRBD2. J was trimmed by 4 bases and V by 5 bases; bases with no gene match: 16. Per the germline V gene, CDR1 is SEHNR and CDR2 is FQNEAQ (reference sequence). The CDR3 is made up of 18 amino acids. CDR3 sequence (DNA): TGTGCCAGCAGCACGACGAACGTAATAGCGGGACGGTACAATGAGCAGTTCTTC. Protein: CASSTTNVIAGRYNEQFF.

The chain combines TRBV6-5 with TRBJ2-7; 13 bases align to TRBD2. The germline V gene encodes CDR1 MNHEY and CDR2 SVGAGI. CDR3 size: 15 residues. V dropped 8 bases and J dropped 2; count of bases not matched to a gene: 6. The CDR3: CASSPGTSGTYEQYF. The CDR3 region has the DNA TGTGCCAGCTCCCCCGGGACTAGCGGGACCTACGAGCAGTACTTC.

DNA for the CDR3: TGTGCCAGCAGTTGGGACAGAGTCCAAGAGACCCAGTACTTC. Translating it yields CASSWDRVQETQYF. This rearrangement joins TRBV28 to TRBJ2-5; TRBD1 agrees at 7 bases. CDR3 length: 14 residues. The germline V gene encodes CDR1 MDHEN and CDR2 SYDVKM. V shed 4 bases, J shed 1 base, and the junction held 3 bases outside the gene matches.

This chain joins TRBV30 and TRBJ2-5; the D is unclear. The CDR3 is 11 amino acids. V shed 0 bases and J shed 5 bases, with 4 bases lying between them. Germline V gene sequence: CDR1 GTSNPN, CDR2 SVGIG (reference sequence). The CDR3 spells CAWSVQETQYF. The DNA for the CDR3 is TGTGCCTGGAGTGTACAGGAGACCCAGTACTTC.

The chain uses TRBV6-5 and TRBJ1-6, with TRBD1 identical over 7 bases. Looked up from germline, CDR1 is MNHEY and CDR2 is SVGAGI. V was clipped by 0 bases and J by 7 bases; unmatched bases: 3. The CDR3 loop spans 15 amino acids. CDR3 protein: CASSYSGRGNSPLHF. The DNA of the CDR3 is TGTGCCAGCAGTTACTCGGGCAGGGGGAATTCACCCCTCCACTTT.

This chain links TRBV28 with TRBJ1-2, with TRBD1 matching 8 bases. Germline loops: CDR1 MDHEN, CDR2 SYDVKM. The CDR3 length is 18 residues. J gave up 3 bases and V 4 bases, and 16 bases lay outside the gene matches. This chain's CDR3 is CASSSLGQGSTRDYGYTF. Written as DNA, the CDR3 is TGTGCCAGCAGTTCCCTCGGACAGGGAAGTACTCGAGACTATGGCTACACCTTC.

This chain joins TRBV2 and TRBJ2-1, with D unclear. CDR3 length equals 13 residues. The germline gives CDR1 SNHLY, CDR2 FYNNEI. Trimming took off 1 base at V and 5 bases at J, with 6 bases between the two ends. CDR3 residues: CASSEGRDNEQFF. In DNA, the CDR3 is TGTGCCAGCAGTGAAGGCCGAGACAATGAGCAGTTCTTC.

The chain uses TRBV9 and TRBJ1-5, with 7 bases lining up with TRBD1. The CDR3 covers 14 residues. The V gene end was trimmed by 2 bases and the J gene end by 3 bases; junction bases not matched to a gene: 2. CDR1 and CDR2 from the germline V gene are SGDLS and YYNGEE. The CDR3 sequence is CASSVGTDNQPQHF. CDR3 sequence (DNA): TGTGCCAGCAGCGTCGGGACAGACAATCAGCCCCAGCATTTT.

The chain is built from TRBV5-5 and TRBJ2-7; D possibly corresponds to TRBD2 (6 bases). Trimming removed 4 bases at V and 3 bases at J, with 11 bases between. This CDR3 has 13 amino acids. CDR1 is SGHKS, CDR2 YYEKEE, per germline (reference sequence). The CDR3 bases are TGTGCCAGCAGCCCCGGGAGAAGCTACGAGCAGTACTTC. Translating it yields CASSPGRSYEQYF.

The chain carries TRBV7-2 and TRBJ2-7; D not certain. Germline CDR1 is SGHTA and CDR2 is FQGNSA. Trimming removed 6 bases at V and 3 bases at J, with 12 bases between. The CDR3 is 13 amino acids. This CDR3 is CASRRRDNYEQYF. CDR3 DNA sequence: TGTGCCAGCAGACGAAGAGACAACTACGAGCAGTACTTC.

The rearrangement uses TRBV6-2 or TRBV6-3 and TRBJ1-5; perhaps TRBD1 as D (6 bases). The CDR3 extends over 19 amino acids. Germline V lookup: CDR1 MNHEY, CDR2 SVGEGT. V lost 0 bases and J lost 0, with 18 bases in between. CDR3 DNA: TGTGCCAGCAGTTACTCGAGTGCAGGGGAAAGAATTAGCAATCAGCCCCAGCATTTT. Protein: CASSYSSAGERISNQPQHF.

The rearrangement joins TRBV28 to TRBJ2-1; 12 bases are a match to TRBD2. Germline V gives CDR1 MDHEN, CDR2 SYDVKM. This CDR3 spans 13 amino acids. The V segment lost 10 bases and the J segment 9 bases; nucleotides outside the gene matches: 7. The CDR3 loop is CATWTSGMAEQFF. In DNA form, the CDR3 reads TGTGCCACATGGACTAGCGGGATGGCTGAGCAGTTCTTC.

The V gene is TRBV19, the J gene TRBJ1-5, with 8 positions matching TRBD1. V was clipped by 7 bases and J by 7 bases; unmatched bases: 9. Germline values: CDR1 LNHDA, CDR2 SQIVND (reference sequence). The CDR3 has 14 residues. CDR3 sequence: CASTPTGAHQPQHF. The CDR3 DNA reads TGTGCCAGTACCCCGACAGGGGCACACCAGCCCCAGCATTTT. Based on the CDR3 plus reference TRBV19 and TRBJ1-5, the full variable domain is DGGITQSPKYLFRKEGQNVTLSCEQNLNHDAMYWYRQDPGQGLRLIYYSQIVNDFQKGDIAEGYSVSREKKESFPLTVTSAQKNPTAFYLCASTPTGAHQPQHFGDGTRLSIL.

This chain links TRBV5-6 with TRBJ2-7, with 7 positions matching TRBD2. The CDR3 has 15 residues. Germline V gives CDR1 SGHDT, CDR2 YYEEEE. The junction had 11 bases not matched to a gene; V was cut back by 4 bases and J by 4 bases. The CDR3 DNA reads as TGTGCCAGCAGCCTCTCCGGGACTACGCATTACGAGCAGTACTTC. This translates into CASSLSGTTHYEQYF.

The chain employs TRBV3-1 (or the pseudogene TRBV3-2) and TRBJ1-1, with 9 positions matching TRBD1. The J segment lost 2 bases and the V segment lost 4 bases, leaving 11 bases of the junction unmatched. The CDR3 has 17 amino acids. Germline values: CDR1 LGHDT, CDR2 YNNKEL (reference sequence). Here the CDR3 reads CASSPVTPGQGNTEAFF. The CDR3 nucleotides read TGTGCCAGCAGCCCGGTTACTCCGGGACAGGGTAACACTGAAGCTTTCTTT.